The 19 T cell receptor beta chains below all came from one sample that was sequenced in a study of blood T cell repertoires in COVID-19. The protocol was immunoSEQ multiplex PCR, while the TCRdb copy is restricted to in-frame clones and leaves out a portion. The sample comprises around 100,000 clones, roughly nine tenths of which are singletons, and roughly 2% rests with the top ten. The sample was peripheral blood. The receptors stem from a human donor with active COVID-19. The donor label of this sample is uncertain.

The CDR3 nucleotides read TGTGCCAGCAGCTGGACAGGGGGCAACTATGGCTACACCTTC. It encodes CASSWTGGNYGYTF. The J gene is TRBJ1-2, the V gene TRBV5-4; 11 nucleotides match TRBD1. This CDR3 has 14 amino acids. V dropped 3 bases and J dropped 2; count of bases not matched to a gene: 0. Germline CDR1 reads SGHNT; CDR2 reads YYREEE (reference sequence).

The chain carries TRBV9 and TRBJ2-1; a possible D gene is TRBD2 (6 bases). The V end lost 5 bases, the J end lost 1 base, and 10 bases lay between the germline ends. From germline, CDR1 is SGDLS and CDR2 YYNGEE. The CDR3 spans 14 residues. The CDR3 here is CASSTGDSYNEQFF. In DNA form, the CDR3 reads TGTGCCAGCAGTACGGGGGATTCCTACAATGAGCAGTTCTTC.

CDR3 in amino acids: CASSLFGSNSPLHF. As DNA, the CDR3 is TGTGCCAGCAGCTTGTTCGGGAGCAATTCACCCCTCCACTTT. The rearrangement uses TRBV5-4 and TRBJ1-6; no reliable D call. CDR1 and CDR2 from the germline V gene are SGHNT and YYREEE (reference sequence). The CDR3 consists of 14 residues. Trimming cost V 1 base and J 7 bases, with 9 bases left between them.

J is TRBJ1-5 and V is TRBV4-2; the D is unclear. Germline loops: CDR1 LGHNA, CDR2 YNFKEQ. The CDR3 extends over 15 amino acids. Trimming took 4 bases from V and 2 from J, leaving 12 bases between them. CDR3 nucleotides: TGTGCCAGCAGCCCAGGAAGTCTTGGCAATCAGCCCCAGCATTTT. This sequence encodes CASSPGSLGNQPQHF.

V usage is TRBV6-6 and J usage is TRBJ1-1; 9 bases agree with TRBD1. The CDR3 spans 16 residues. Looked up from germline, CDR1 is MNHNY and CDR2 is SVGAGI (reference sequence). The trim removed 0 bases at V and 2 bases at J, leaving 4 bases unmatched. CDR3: CASSYSGTGYNTEAFF. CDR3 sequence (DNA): TGTGCCAGCAGTTACTCAGGGACAGGGTATAACACTGAAGCTTTCTTT.

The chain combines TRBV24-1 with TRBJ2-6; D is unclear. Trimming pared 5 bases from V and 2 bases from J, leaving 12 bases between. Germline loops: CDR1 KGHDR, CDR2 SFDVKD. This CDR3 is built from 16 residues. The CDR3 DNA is TGTGCCACCAGTGTAGGCCTAGAGGCTGGGGCCAACGTCCTGACTTTC. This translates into CATSVGLEAGANVLTF.

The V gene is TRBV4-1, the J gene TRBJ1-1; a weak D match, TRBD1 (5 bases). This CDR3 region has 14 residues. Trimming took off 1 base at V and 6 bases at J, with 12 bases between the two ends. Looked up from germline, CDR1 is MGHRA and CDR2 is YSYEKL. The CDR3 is CASSQAWGVAEAFF. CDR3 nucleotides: TGCGCCAGCAGCCAAGCTTGGGGGGTGGCTGAAGCTTTCTTT.

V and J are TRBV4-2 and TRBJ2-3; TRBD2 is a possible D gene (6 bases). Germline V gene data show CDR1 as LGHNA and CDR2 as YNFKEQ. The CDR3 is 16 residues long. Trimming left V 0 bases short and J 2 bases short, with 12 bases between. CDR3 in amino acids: CASSQEQLADTDTQYF. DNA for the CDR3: TGTGCCAGCAGCCAAGAGCAACTAGCCGACACAGATACGCAGTATTTT.

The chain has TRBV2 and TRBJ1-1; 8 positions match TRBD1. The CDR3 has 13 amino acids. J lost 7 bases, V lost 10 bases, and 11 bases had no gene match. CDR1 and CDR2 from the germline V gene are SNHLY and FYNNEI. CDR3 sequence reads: CATQRQGKVEAFF. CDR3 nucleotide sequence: TGTGCCACGCAACGACAGGGGAAGGTTGAAGCTTTCTTT.

DNA for the CDR3: TGTGCCAGCAGAGCGAGACAGGGCGATACGCAGTATTTT. Its protein is CASRARQGDTQYF. V usage is TRBV12-3 or TRBV12-4 and J usage is TRBJ2-3; 7 nucleotides line up with TRBD1. V gave up 6 bases and J gave up 6 bases; unmatched junction bases: 6. The CDR3 runs to 13 residues.

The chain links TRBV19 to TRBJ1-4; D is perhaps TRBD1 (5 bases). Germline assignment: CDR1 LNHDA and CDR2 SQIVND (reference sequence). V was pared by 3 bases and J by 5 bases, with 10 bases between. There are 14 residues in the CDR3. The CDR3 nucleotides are TGTGCCAGTAGTATTTTCCAGGGCAATGAAAAACTGTTTTTT. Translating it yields CASSIFQGNEKLFF.

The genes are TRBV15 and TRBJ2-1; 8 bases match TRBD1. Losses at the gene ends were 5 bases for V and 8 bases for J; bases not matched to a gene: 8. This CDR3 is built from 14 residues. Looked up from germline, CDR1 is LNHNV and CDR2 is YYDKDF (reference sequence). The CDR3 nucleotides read TGTGCCACCAGCGGGGGAAGACAGGGGCATGAGCAGTTCTTC. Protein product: CATSGGRQGHEQFF.

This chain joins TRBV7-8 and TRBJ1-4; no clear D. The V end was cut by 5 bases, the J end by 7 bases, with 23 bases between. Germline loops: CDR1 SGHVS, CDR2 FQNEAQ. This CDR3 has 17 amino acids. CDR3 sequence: CASSPPMPRRLGEKLFF. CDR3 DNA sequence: TGTGCCAGCAGCCCCCCCATGCCCAGGCGATTGGGTGAAAAACTGTTTTTT.

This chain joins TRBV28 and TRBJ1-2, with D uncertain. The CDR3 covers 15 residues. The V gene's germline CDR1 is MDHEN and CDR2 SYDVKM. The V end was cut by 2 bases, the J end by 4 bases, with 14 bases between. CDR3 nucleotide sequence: TGTGCCAGCAGTTTAATCCTTCCCGACATCTATGGCTACACCTTC. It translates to CASSLILPDIYGYTF.

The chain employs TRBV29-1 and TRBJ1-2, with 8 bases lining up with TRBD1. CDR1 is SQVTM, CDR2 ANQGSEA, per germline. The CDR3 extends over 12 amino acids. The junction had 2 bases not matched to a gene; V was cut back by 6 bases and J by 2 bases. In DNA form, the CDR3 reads TGCAGCGTGGGACAGGCGAACTATGGCTACACCTTC. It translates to CSVGQANYGYTF.

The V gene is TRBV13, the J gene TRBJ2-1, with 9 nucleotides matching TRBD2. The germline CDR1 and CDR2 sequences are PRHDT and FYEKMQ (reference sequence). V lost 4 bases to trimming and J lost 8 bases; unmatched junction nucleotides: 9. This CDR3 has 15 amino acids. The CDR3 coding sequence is TGTGCCAGCAGCTCCCAGCGGGGGGCTGGGGATGAGCAGTTCTTC. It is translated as CASSSQRGAGDEQFF.

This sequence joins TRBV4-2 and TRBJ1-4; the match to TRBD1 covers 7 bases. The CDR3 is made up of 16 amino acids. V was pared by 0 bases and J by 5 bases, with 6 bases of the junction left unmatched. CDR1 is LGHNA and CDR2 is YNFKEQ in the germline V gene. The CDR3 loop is CASSQEVGQTNEKLFF. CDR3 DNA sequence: TGTGCCAGCAGCCAAGAAGTGGGACAGACCAATGAAAAACTGTTTTTT.

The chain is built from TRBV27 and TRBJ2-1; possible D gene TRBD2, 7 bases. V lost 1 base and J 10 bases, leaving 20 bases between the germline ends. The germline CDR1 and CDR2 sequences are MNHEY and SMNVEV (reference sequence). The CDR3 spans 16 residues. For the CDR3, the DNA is TGTGCCAGCAGTTTATTAGGCGGGGGCCCCTTTGGGGAGCAGTTCTTC. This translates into CASSLLGGGPFGEQFF.

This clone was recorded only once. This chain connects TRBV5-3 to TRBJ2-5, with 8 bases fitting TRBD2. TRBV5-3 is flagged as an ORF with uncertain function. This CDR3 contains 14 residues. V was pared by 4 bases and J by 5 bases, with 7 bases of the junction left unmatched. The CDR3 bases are TGTGCCAGAAGCAGAGGGTCGGGAGGGGAGACCCAGTACTTC. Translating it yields CARSRGSGGETQYF.